This T cell receptor beta chain was sequenced during a study of blood T cell repertoires in COVID-19. Method: immunoSEQ multiplex PCR; TCRdb's copy keeps in-frame clones and lacks some. Here the sample spans 450,000 to 500,000 clones, approximately 85% being singletons. The CDR3 spans 16 residues. V dropped 2 bases and J dropped 3 bases, with 14 bases sitting between them. Germline assignment: CDR1 LNHDA and CDR2 SQIVND (reference sequence). The V gene is TRBV19, the J gene TRBJ1-3; unclear D gene. This receptor was obtained from a human donor in a cohort sampled during active COVID-19. Material for sequencing was peripheral blood. The CDR3 loop is CASSISLIGSGNTIYF. CDR3 bases: TGTGCCAGTAGTATAAGTCTAATAGGGAGTGGAAACACCATATATTTT.